Detailed here is one TCR beta chain. The record originates from a study of blood T cell repertoires in COVID-19. In terms of age and location, participants ranged from about 18 to 89 years and lived in fewer than 30 US areas. Profiled with immunoSEQ multiplex PCR; TCRdb holds only in-frame clones, not every one. Of over 200,000 clones listed, over 75% are singletons. Germline trimming cut 2 bases from V and 4 bases from J; bases unmatched to any gene: 4. The length of the CDR3 is 16 residues. Germline CDR1 KGHSH, CDR2 LQKENI. The source of this sequence is a man aged 18 to 35 who had recovered from COVID-19. The specimen sequenced was PBMCs or T cells enriched from blood (not recorded which). The J gene is TRBJ2-3, the V gene TRBV18; 12 positions match TRBD1. The CDR3 sequence is CASSPRDRGQADTQYF. The CDR3 bases are TGTGCCAGCTCACCAAGGGACAGGGGGCAGGCAGATACGCAGTATTTT. The complete variable domain, with remaining parts taken from reference TRBV18 and TRBJ2-3, reads NAGVMQNPRHLVRRRGQEARLRCSPMKGHSHVYWYRQLPEEGLKFMVYLQKENIIDESGMPKERFSAEFPKEGPSILRIQQVVRGDSAAYFCASSPRDRGQADTQYFGPGTRLTVL.